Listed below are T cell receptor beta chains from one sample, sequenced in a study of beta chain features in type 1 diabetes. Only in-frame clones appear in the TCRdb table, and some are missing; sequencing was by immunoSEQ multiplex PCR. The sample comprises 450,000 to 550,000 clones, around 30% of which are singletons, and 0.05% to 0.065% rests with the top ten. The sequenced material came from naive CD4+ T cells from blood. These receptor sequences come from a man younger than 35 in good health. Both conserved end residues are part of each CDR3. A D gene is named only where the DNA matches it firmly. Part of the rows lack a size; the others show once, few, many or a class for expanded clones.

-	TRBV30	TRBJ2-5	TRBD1	TGTGCCTGGAGTGGGACAGGGTGGGAGACCCAGTACTTC	CAWSGTGWETQYF
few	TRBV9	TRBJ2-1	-	TGTGCCAGCAGCGTAGAGTCCCGCAATGAGCAGTTCTTC	CASSVESRNEQFF
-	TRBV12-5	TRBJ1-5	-	TGTGCTAGTGGCCTTGGGGGGGATCAGCCCCAGCATTTT	CASGLGGDQPQHF
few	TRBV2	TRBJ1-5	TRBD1	TGTGCCAGCAGTCGGGACAGGGTCAGCAATCAGCCCCAGCATTTT	CASSRDRVSNQPQHF
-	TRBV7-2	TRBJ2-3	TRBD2	TGTGCCAGCAGCTTTAAGCTAGCGGGAGTGGCAGATACGCAGTATTTT	CASSFKLAGVADTQYF
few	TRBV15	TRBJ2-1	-	TGTGCCACCAGCAGAGGTCCAGCCAATGAGCAGTTCTTC	CATSRGPANEQFF
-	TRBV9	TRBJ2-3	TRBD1	TGTGCCAGCGGAGAGGACAGGAGCACAGATACGCAGTATTTT	CASGEDRSTDTQYF
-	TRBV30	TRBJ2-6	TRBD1	TGTGCCTGTAAAAGGGGACAGGGTTTACCTGGGGCCAACGTCCTGACTTTC	CACKRGQGLPGANVLTF
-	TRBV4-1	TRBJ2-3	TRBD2	TGCGCCAGCAGCCCCCCCAGGGTGGGAGGGCCAACAGATACGCAGTATTTT	CASSPPRVGGPTDTQYF
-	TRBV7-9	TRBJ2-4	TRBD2	TGTGCCAGCAGCCCGGGACTAGAGAAAAACATTCAGTACTTC	CASSPGLEKNIQYF
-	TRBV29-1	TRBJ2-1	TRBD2	TGCAGCGTTGAAGCCTGGGGCGGGGGCTACAATGAGCAGTTCTTC	CSVEAWGGGYNEQFF
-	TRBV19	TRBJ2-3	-	TGTGCCAGTAGTATACTGGACAGAAGCACAGATACGCAGTATTTT	CASSILDRSTDTQYF
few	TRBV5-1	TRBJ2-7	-	TGCGCCAGCAGCTTGGAGGGTTCCTACGAGCAGTACTTC	CASSLEGSYEQYF
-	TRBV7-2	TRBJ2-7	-	TGTGCCAGCAGCGTGTCCGGGACACTTTACGAGCAGTACTTC	CASSVSGTLYEQYF
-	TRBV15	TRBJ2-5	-	TGTGCCACCAGCAGAGGGCGGTTCCAAGAGACCCAGTACTTC	CATSRGRFQETQYF
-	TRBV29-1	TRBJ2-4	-	TGCAGCGTTGCGACTACCTCAAACATTCAGTACTTC	CSVATTSNIQYF
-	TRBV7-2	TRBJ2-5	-	TGTGCCAGCAGCTCGGAGGTAGCGGAGACCCAGTACTTC	CASSSEVAETQYF
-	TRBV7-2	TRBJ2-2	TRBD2	TGTGCCAGCAGCTTAGTGGCGGGAGGGTACACCGGGGAGCTGTTTTTT	CASSLVAGGYTGELFF
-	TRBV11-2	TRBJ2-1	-	TGTGCCAGCAGCTTAGCAGGGACCGAGCAGTTCTTC	CASSLAGTEQFF
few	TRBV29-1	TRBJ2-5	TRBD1	TGCAGCGCTAGACAGGGGGCGTTCGGAGAGACCCAGTACTTC	CSARQGAFGETQYF
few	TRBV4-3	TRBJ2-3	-	TGCGCCAGCAGCCGATTCGAAGGGCGGGGAGATACGCAGTATTTT	CASSRFEGRGDTQYF
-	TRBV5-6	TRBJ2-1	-	TGTGCCAGCAGCTTGGAACTACGGGATGAGCAGTTCTTC	CASSLELRDEQFF
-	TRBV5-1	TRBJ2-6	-	TGCGCCAGCAGCGTCGGGACAACCACTGGGGCCAACGTCCTGACTTTC	CASSVGTTTGANVLTF
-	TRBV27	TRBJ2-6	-	TGTGCCAGCAGAAGGACTGGGGCCAACGTCCTGACTTTC	CASRRTGANVLTF
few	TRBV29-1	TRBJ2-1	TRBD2	TGCAGCGTTCTTAGCGGGAGGGAATCCTACAATGAGCAGTTCTTC	CSVLSGRESYNEQFF
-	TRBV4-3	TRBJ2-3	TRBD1	TGCGCCAGCAGCCAAGAGGGAGGGACAGGGGATGGAGATACGCAGTATTTT	CASSQEGGTGDGDTQYF
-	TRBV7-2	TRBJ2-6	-	TGTGCCAGCAGCTCACCTCTCTCTGGGGCCAACGTCCTGACTTTC	CASSSPLSGANVLTF
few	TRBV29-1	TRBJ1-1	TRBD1	TGCAGCGTTGTTACAGGGGCTAACACTGAAGCTTTCTTT	CSVVTGANTEAFF
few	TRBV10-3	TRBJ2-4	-	TGTGCCATCAGACCCGACCAGATTAACAACATTCAGTACTTC	CAIRPDQINNIQYF
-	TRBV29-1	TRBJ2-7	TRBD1	TGCAGCGTTGCGTTGTGGACAGGACCCTACGAGCAGTACTTC	CSVALWTGPYEQYF
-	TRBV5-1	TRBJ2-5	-	TGCGCCAGCAGCCCCGGGGTCCAAGAGACCCAGTACTTC	CASSPGVQETQYF
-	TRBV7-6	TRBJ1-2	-	TGTGCCAGCAGCCCGGCCAGGGCGGCCTATGGCTACACCTTC	CASSPARAAYGYTF
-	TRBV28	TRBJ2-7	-	TGTGCCAGCAGTTTGTCTGATAGCGTACGGGAGCAGTACTTC	CASSLSDSVREQYF
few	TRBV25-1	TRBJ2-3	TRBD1	TGTGCCAGCAGTGGGAGGCGCTCCGGGACAGGGGGCACAGATACGCAGTATTTT	CASSGRRSGTGGTDTQYF
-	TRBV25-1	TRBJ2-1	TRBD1	TGTGCCAGCAGCCGGGGACAGGGGTACCACAATGAGCAGTTCTTC	CASSRGQGYHNEQFF
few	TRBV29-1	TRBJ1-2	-	TGCAGCGTTGGAGCAGGAGTCTATGGCTACACCTTC	CSVGAGVYGYTF
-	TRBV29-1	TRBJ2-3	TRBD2	TGCAGCGTTAAGGGTTTATGGACTAGCGGGAGCACAGATACGCAGTATTTT	CSVKGLWTSGSTDTQYF
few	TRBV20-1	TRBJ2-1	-	TGCAGTGCTATAGGTCGGAATGAGCAGTTCTTC	CSAIGRNEQFF
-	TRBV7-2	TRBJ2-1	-	TGTGCCAGCAGCTTAAGAACCGAAAGCTCCTACAATGAGCAGTTCTTC	CASSLRTESSYNEQFF
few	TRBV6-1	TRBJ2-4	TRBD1	TGTGCCAGCAGTGGGGGACAGGGCCTAGCCAAAAACATTCAGTACTTC	CASSGGQGLAKNIQYF
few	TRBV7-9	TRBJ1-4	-	TGTGCCAGCAGCCCGCGGACAGCAGGAGGGGAAAAACTGTTTTTT	CASSPRTAGGEKLFF
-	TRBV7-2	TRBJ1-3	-	TGTGCCAGCAGCTTAAGTGGAACTGGAAACACCATATATTTT	CASSLSGTGNTIYF
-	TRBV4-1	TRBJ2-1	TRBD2	TGCGCCAGCAGCCTCCCGGGACTAGCGGACAATGAGCAGTTCTTC	CASSLPGLADNEQFF
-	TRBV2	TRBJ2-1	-	TGTGCCAGCAGTGCCCTCTCGCGGGAGCAGTTCTTC	CASSALSREQFF
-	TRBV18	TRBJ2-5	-	TGTGCCAGCTCACCAAGGGTGAAGGCCGAGACCCAGTACTTC	CASSPRVKAETQYF
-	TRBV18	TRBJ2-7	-	TGTGCCAGCTCACCTCCCCCGGGTTCGCTCGAGCAGTACTTC	CASSPPPGSLEQYF
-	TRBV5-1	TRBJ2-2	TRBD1	TGCGCCAGCAGCTCCCCGGGACAGGGTAACACCGGGGAGCTGTTTTTT	CASSSPGQGNTGELFF
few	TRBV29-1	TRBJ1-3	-	TGCAGCGCCGCACCCCTCTCTGGAAACACCATATATTTT	CSAAPLSGNTIYF
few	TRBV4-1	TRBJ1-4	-	TGCGCCAGCAGCCATGAACTACAGGAGATTAATGAAAAACTGTTTTTT	CASSHELQEINEKLFF
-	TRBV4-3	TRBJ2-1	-	TGCGCCAGCAGCCAAGACCCAACCCGACGGCAGTTCTTC	CASSQDPTRRQFF
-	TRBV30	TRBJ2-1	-	TGTGCCTGGACCGAAACCCCAGGTAATGAGCAGTTCTTC	CAWTETPGNEQFF
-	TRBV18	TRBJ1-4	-	TGTGCCAGCTCACTCAGGAGTAATGAAAAACTGTTTTTT	CASSLRSNEKLFF
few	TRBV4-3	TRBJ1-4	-	TGCGCCAGCAGCCAATGGGGGGAAGCCAATGAAAAACTGTTTTTT	CASSQWGEANEKLFF